These 18 T cell receptor beta chains were all obtained from the same sample, sequenced in a study of radiation and T cells in renal cell carcinoma. Profiled with immunoSEQ multiplex PCR; TCRdb holds only in-frame clones, not every one. The sample contains roughly 160,000 clones, 88% of which appear only once. Time point reported: blood 4 weeks post-SBRT, at nephrectomy. Treatment defined: 15 Gy SBRT to primary tumor, nephrectomy 4 weeks later. Sequencing was performed on blood, taken from a patient whose treatment included radiotherapy and nephrectomy. These receptor sequences come from a woman aged 45 to 65 with renal cell carcinoma.

The CDR3 spells CASSTTGDGYDYGYTF. DNA of the CDR3: TGCGCCAGCAGCACTACGGGTGACGGGTACGACTATGGCTACACCTTC. The chain recombines TRBV5-1 with TRBJ1-2; D remains unclear. The germline CDR1 and CDR2 sequences are SGHRS and YFSETQ. V was shortened by 4 bases and J by 3 bases, with 19 bases between the two germline ends. CDR3 length: 16 residues.

The rearrangement uses TRBV30 and TRBJ2-2; D assignment may be TRBD1 or TRBD2 (6 bases each). The germline gives CDR1 GTSNPN, CDR2 SVGIG (reference sequence). V was clipped by 4 bases and J by 5 bases, with 17 bases between them. The CDR3 loop spans 15 amino acids. This CDR3 reads CAWKRVQGKTGELFF. The CDR3 DNA is TGTGCCTGGAAGCGGGTCCAGGGGAAGACCGGGGAGCTGTTTTTT.

This chain uses TRBV5-8 with TRBJ1-6; D not resolved. Germline V CDR1 and CDR2: SGHTS, YDEGEE. This CDR3 is built from 15 residues. Trimming cost V 4 bases and J 7 bases, with 15 bases left between them. The CDR3 sequence is CASSRHLQANSPLHF. The CDR3 bases are TGTGCCAGCAGCAGGCACTTACAAGCAAATTCACCCCTCCACTTT. The full variable domain, with the rest looked up from reference TRBV5-8 and TRBJ1-6, is EAGVTQSPTHLIKTRGQQATLRCSPISGHTSVYWYQQALGLGLQFLLWYDEGEERNRGNFPPRFSGRQFPNYSSELNVNALELEDSALYLCASSRHLQANSPLHFGNGTRLTVT.

The chain is built from TRBV9 and TRBJ2-3; 8 positions match TRBD1. CDR1 and CDR2 (germline): SGDLS, YYNGEE. CDR3 length equals 15 residues. Unmatched junction bases numbered 4, after V lost 0 bases and J lost 4 bases. CDR3 nucleotide sequence: TGTGCCAGCAGCGTAGGGTACAGGGGGGCAGATACGCAGTATTTT. This encodes CASSVGYRGADTQYF.

The V and J genes are TRBV18 and TRBJ2-3, with TRBD1 matching 9 bases. In germline, CDR1 is KGHSH, CDR2 LQKENI. With 4 bases clipped from V and 2 bases from J, the junction kept 1 base outside the gene matches. The CDR3 has 14 amino acids. CDR3 loop: CASSRDRDTDTQYF. The DNA of the CDR3 is TGTGCCAGCTCACGGGACAGGGACACAGATACGCAGTATTTT. Full variable domain (remainder filled in from reference TRBV18 and TRBJ2-3): NAGVMQNPRHLVRRRGQEARLRCSPMKGHSHVYWYRQLPEEGLKFMVYLQKENIIDESGMPKERFSAEFPKEGPSILRIQQVVRGDSAAYFCASSRDRDTDTQYFGPGTRLTVL.

The chain has TRBV5-1 and TRBJ2-2; D gene ambiguous. The V and J ends lost 0 bases and 7 bases respectively, with 7 bases between them. The length of the CDR3 is 13 residues. CDR1 SGHRS and CDR2 YFSETQ come from the germline V gene. CDR3 sequence reads: CASSLDYYGELFF. In nucleotides, the CDR3 is TGCGCCAGCAGCTTGGACTACTACGGGGAGCTGTTTTTT.

The chain uses TRBV5-4 and TRBJ2-5; D gene unclear. This CDR3 spans 14 amino acids. Trimming cost V 0 bases and J 3 bases, with 9 bases left between them. The germline V gene encodes CDR1 SGHNT and CDR2 YYREEE (reference sequence). The CDR3 loop is CASSLVSAKETQYF. CDR3 sequence (DNA): TGTGCCAGCAGCTTGGTCTCGGCTAAAGAGACCCAGTACTTC.

This chain joins TRBV5-1 and TRBJ2-7, with a weak D call TRBD1 (5 bases). Trimming removed 4 bases at V and 2 bases at J, with 13 bases between. Per germline, CDR1 SGHRS and CDR2 YFSETQ. The CDR3 is 14 residues long. The chain's CDR3 is CASSPTAGTYEQYF. The CDR3 DNA follows: TGCGCCAGCAGCCCGACGGCAGGGACCTACGAGCAGTACTTC.

The rearrangement links TRBV15 to TRBJ2-7; D is undetermined. Germline V lookup: CDR1 LNHNV, CDR2 YYDKDF (reference sequence). The CDR3 consists of 14 residues. The germline V and J ends were trimmed by 2 bases and 2 bases, with 10 bases remaining between them. The CDR3 loop reads CATSRPSLPYEQYF. CDR3 DNA sequence: TGTGCCACCAGCAGACCCTCTCTTCCCTACGAGCAGTACTTC.

This chain uses TRBV7-8 with TRBJ1-1; unclear D gene. Germline V gives CDR1 SGHVS, CDR2 FQNEAQ. The CDR3 runs 13 residues. Trimming stripped 2 bases from V and 3 bases from J, with 7 bases between. CDR3 nucleotides: TGTGCCAGCAGCTTACGTCGGGACACTGAAGCTTTCTTT. Amino acids: CASSLRRDTEAFF.

The V gene is TRBV6-5, the J gene TRBJ1-1; tentative D call: TRBD1 (5 bases). CDR1 and CDR2 (germline): MNHEY, SVGAGI. CDR3 length equals 14 residues. V lost 5 bases to trimming and J lost 3 bases, with 13 bases between them. CDR3 residues: CASSPSAGDTEAFF. In DNA form, the CDR3 reads TGTGCCAGCAGTCCGTCCGCGGGGGACACTGAAGCTTTCTTT.

This clone was detected only once. This chain links TRBV5-5 with TRBJ2-7, with D perhaps TRBD1 (6 bases). The V end was cut by 2 bases, the J end by 0 bases, with 15 bases between. CDR3 length: 16 residues. Germline CDR1 and CDR2: SGHKS and YYEKEE (reference sequence). The CDR3 region is CASSLTTTGSSYEQYF. The CDR3, as DNA: TGTGCCAGCAGCTTAACGACCACAGGGAGCTCCTACGAGCAGTACTTC.

Of note for this clone: The junction differs from germline at one of its ends, possibly a read error. The chain links TRBV7-7 to TRBJ2-1; the D gene is possibly TRBD2 (6 bases). This CDR3 has 15 amino acids. CDR1 is SSHAT, CDR2 FNYEAQ, per germline (reference sequence). CDR3 nucleotide sequence: TGTGCTAGCAGCGCAGGAGCGGGTGTCTACAATGAGCAGTTCTTC. It translates to CASSAGAGVYNEQFF.

This sequence joins TRBV13 and TRBJ2-7, with 10 bases identical to TRBD1. Germline V gives CDR1 PRHDT, CDR2 FYEKMQ (reference sequence). The CDR3 is 14 amino acids. Unmatched junction bases numbered 2, after V lost 4 bases and J lost 2 bases. This chain's CDR3 is CASSWTGGAYEQYF. The DNA of the CDR3 is TGTGCCAGCAGCTGGACAGGGGGAGCCTACGAGCAGTACTTC. The full variable domain, its missing parts supplied by reference TRBV13 and TRBJ2-7, is AAGVIQSPRHLIKEKRETATLKCYPIPRHDTVYWYQQGPGQDPQFLISFYEKMQSDKGSIPDRFSAQQFSDYHSELNMSSLELGDSALYFCASSWTGGAYEQYFGPGTRLTVT.

This clone occurred once. The V and J genes are TRBV18 and TRBJ1-1; possible D gene TRBD1, 6 bases. The germline gives CDR1 KGHSH, CDR2 LQKENI. CDR3 size: 15 residues. Trimming stripped 3 bases from V and 3 bases from J, with 14 bases between. CDR3 nucleotides: TGTGCCAGCTCACCTAAGCGGGGGGCCGACACTGAAGCTTTCTTT. This sequence encodes CASSPKRGADTEAFF.

The V gene is TRBV14, the J gene TRBJ1-1; D gene ambiguous. The V gene lost 1 base and the J gene lost 4 bases, with 10 bases spanning the gap. This CDR3 spans 14 amino acids. Looked up from germline, CDR1 is SGHDN and CDR2 is FVKESK. In DNA, the CDR3 is TGTGCCAGCAGCCAAGTTGGGCGTGTCACTGAAGCTTTCTTT. Its protein product is CASSQVGRVTEAFF.

J is TRBJ2-1 and V is TRBV9, with 9 bases aligning to TRBD2. V dropped 0 bases and J dropped 11; count of bases not matched to a gene: 9. Per germline, CDR1 SGDLS and CDR2 YYNGEE. This CDR3 has 15 residues. CDR3 nucleotides: TGTGCCAGCAGCGTAGCTGGTACTAGCGGGTCACAGCAGTTCTTC. Protein product: CASSVAGTSGSQQFF.

Only one count was recorded for this clone. The chain is built from TRBV19 and TRBJ1-5; D remains ambiguous. In germline, CDR1 is LNHDA, CDR2 SQIVND (reference sequence). This CDR3 is built from 13 residues. V gave up 4 bases and J gave up 3 bases, with 7 bases separating them. CDR3: CASSTGLNQPQHF. The CDR3 coding sequence is TGTGCCAGTAGTACAGGACTCAATCAGCCCCAGCATTTT.